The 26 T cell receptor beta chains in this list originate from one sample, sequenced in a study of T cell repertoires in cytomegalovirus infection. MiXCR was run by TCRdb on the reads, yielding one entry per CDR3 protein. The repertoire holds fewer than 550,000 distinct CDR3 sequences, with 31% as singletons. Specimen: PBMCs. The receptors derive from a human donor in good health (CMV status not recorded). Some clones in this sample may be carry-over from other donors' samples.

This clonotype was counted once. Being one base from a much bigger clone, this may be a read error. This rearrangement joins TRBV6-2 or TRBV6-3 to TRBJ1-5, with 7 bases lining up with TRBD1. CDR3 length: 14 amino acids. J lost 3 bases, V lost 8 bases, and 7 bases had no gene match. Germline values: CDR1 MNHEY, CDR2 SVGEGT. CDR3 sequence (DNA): TGTGCCAGCGGTACGACAGGGTACAATCAGCCCCAGCATTTT. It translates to CASGTTGYNQPQHF.

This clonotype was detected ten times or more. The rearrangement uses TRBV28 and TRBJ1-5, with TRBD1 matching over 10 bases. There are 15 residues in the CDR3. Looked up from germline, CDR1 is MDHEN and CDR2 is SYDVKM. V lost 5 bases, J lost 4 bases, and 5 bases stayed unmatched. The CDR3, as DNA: TGTGCCAGCAGTACTCCGGGACAGGGGAATCAGCCCCAGCATTTT. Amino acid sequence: CASSTPGQGNQPQHF.

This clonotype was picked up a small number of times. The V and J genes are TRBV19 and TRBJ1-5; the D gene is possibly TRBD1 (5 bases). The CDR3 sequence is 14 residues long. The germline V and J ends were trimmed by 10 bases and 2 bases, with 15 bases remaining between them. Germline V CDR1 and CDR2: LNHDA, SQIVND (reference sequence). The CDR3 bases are TGTGCCACCCGGGACTTGAGTGGCAATCAGCCCCAGCATTTT. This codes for CATRDLSGNQPQHF.

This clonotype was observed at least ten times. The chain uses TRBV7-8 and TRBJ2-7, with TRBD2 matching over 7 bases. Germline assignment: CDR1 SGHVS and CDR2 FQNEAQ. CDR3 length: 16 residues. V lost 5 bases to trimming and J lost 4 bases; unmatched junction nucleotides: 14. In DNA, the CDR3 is TGTGCCAGCAGCGCGCGCCCTAGCGGCCCCCTTTACGAGCAGTACTTC. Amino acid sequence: CASSARPSGPLYEQYF. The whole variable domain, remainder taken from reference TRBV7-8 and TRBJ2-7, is GAGVSQSPRYKVAKRGQDVALRCDPISGHVSLFWYQQALGQGPEFLTYFQNEAQLDKSGLPSDRFFAERPEGSVSTLKIQRTQQEDSAVYLCASSARPSGPLYEQYFGPGTRLTVT.

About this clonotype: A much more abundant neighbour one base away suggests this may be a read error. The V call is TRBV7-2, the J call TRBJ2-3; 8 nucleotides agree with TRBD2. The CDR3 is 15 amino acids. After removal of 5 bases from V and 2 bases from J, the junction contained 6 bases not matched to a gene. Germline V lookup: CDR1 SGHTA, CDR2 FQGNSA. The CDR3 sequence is CASSARLAYTDTQYF. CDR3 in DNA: TGTGCCAGCAGCGCAAGACTAGCGTACACAGATACGCAGTATTTT.

For the CDR3, the DNA is TGTGCCAGCAGTGAAGGGTCAGGGGAGACAGATACGCAGTATTTT. Translating it yields CASSEGSGETDTQYF. J is TRBJ2-3 and V is TRBV6-1; TRBD1 is a possible D gene (6 bases). The length of the CDR3 is 15 residues. Between the trimmed V and J ends, which lost 1 base and 3 bases, there was a span of 11 bases. Germline CDR1 and CDR2: MNHNS and SASEGT.

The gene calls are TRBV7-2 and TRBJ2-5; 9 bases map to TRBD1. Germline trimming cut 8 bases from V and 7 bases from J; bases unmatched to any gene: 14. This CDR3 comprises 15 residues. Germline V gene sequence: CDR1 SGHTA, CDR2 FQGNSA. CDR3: CTSRPRQGGMGTQYF. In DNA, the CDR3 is TGTACCAGCCGCCCTCGACAGGGGGGTATGGGGACCCAGTACTTC. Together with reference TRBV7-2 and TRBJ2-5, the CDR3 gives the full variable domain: GAGVSQSPSNKVTEKGKDVELRCDPISGHTALYWYRQSLGQGLEFLIYFQGNSAPDKSGLPSDRFSAERTGGSVSTLTIQRTQQEDSAVYLCTSRPRQGGMGTQYFGPGTRLLVL.

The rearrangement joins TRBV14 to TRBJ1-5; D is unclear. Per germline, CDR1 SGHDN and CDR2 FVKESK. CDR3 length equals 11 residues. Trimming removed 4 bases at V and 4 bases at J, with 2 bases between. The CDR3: CASSPNQPQHF. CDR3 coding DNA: TGTGCCAGCAGCCCTAATCAGCCCCAGCATTTT.

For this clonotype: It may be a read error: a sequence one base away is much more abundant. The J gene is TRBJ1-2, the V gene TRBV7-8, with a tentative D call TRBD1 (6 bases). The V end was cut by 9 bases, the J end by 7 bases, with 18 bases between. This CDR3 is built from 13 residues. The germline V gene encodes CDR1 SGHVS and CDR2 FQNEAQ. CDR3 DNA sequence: TGTGCCAGAAGCCCAGAAGGGGGTTCTGGCTACACCTTC. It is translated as CARSPEGGSGYTF.

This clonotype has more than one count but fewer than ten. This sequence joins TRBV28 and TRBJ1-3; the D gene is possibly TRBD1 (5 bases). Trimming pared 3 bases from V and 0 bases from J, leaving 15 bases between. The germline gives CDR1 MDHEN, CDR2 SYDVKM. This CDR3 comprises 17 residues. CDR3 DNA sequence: TGTGCCAGCAGTTTTGAAGGACAAGCCAGCTCTGGAAACACCATATATTTT. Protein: CASSFEGQASSGNTIYF. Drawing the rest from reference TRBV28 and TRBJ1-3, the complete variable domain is DVKVTQSSRYLVKRTGEKVFLECVQDMDHENMFWYRQDPGLGLRLIYFSYDVKMKEKGDIPEGYSVSREKKERFSLILESASTNQTSMYLCASSFEGQASSGNTIYFGEGSWLTVV.

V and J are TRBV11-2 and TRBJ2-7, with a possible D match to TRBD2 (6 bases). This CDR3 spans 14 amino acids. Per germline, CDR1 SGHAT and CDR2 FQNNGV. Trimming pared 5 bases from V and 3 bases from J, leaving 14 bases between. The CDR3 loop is CASSLRDLNYEQYF. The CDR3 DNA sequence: TGTGCCAGCAGCCTCCGGGACTTGAACTACGAGCAGTACTTC.

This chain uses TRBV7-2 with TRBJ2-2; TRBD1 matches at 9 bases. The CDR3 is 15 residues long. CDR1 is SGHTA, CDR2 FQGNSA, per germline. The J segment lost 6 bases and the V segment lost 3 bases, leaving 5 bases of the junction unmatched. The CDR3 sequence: CASSLGTGTPGELFF. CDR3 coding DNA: TGTGCCAGCAGCTTGGGGACAGGGACTCCCGGGGAGCTGTTTTTT. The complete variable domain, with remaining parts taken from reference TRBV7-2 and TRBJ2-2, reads GAGVSQSPSNKVTEKGKDVELRCDPISGHTALYWYRQSLGQGLEFLIYFQGNSAPDKSGLPSDRFSAERTGGSVSTLTIQRTQQEDSAVYLCASSLGTGTPGELFFGEGSRLTVL.

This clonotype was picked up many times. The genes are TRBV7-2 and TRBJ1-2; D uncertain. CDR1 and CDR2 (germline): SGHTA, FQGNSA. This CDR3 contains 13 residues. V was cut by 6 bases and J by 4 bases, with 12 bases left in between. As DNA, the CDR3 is TGTGCCAGCAGGGCCGACACCGCCTATGGCTACACCTTC. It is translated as CASRADTAYGYTF.

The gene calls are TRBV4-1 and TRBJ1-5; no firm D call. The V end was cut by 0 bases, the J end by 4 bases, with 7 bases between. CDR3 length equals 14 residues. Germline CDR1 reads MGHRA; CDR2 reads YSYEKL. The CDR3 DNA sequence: TGCGCCAGCAGCCAAGATCCGGGAAATCAGCCCCAGCATTTT. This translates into CASSQDPGNQPQHF.

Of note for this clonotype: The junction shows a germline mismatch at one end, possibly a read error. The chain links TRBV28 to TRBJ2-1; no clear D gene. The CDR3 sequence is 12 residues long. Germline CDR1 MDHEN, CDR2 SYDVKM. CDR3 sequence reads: CDSSLLKNEQFF. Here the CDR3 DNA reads TGTGACAGCAGTTTATTAAAGAATGAGCAGTTCTTC.

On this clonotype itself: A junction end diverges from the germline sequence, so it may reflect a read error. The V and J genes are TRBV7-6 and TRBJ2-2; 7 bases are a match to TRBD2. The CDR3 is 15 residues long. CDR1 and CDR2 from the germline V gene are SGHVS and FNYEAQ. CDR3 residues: CDSIPGGGGTGELFF. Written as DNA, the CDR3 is TGTGACAGCATCCCCGGCGGGGGTGGCACCGGGGAGCTGTTTTTT.

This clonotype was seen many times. The CDR3 coding sequence is TGTGCCAGCAGCTTAATAGGGTCCGGGACACAAGAAGGCGAGACCCAGTACTTC. Translating it yields CASSLIGSGTQEGETQYF. V usage is TRBV7-2 and J usage is TRBJ2-5; D is perhaps TRBD1 (6 bases). Trimming pared 2 bases from V and 5 bases from J, leaving 24 bases between. Germline CDR1 reads SGHTA; CDR2 reads FQGNSA. The CDR3 has 18 residues.

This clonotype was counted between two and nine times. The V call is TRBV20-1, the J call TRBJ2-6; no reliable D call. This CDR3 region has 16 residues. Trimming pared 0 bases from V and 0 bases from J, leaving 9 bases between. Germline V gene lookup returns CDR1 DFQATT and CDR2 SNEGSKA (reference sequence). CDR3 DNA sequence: TGCAGTGCTAGAGACCCCTGGGGCTCTGGGGCCAACGTCCTGACTTTC. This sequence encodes CSARDPWGSGANVLTF.

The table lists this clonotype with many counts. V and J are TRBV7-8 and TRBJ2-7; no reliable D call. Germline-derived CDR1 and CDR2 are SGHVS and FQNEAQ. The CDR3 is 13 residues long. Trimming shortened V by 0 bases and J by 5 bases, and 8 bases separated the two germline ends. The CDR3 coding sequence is TGTGCCAGCAGCTTAGCCCCGGGTAACGAGCAGTACTTC. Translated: CASSLAPGNEQYF.

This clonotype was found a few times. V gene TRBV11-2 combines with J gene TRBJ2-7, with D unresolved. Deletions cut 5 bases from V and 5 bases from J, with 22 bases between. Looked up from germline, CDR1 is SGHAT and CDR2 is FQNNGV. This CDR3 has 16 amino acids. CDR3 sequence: CASSDLGGGRSDEQYF. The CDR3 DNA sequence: TGTGCCAGCAGCGACCTCGGCGGTGGACGAAGCGACGAGCAGTACTTC. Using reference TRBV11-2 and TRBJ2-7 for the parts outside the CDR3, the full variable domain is EAGVAQSPRYKIIEKRQSVAFWCNPISGHATLYWYQQILGQGPKLLIQFQNNGVVDDSQLPKDRFSAERLKGVDSTLKIQPAKLEDSAVYLCASSDLGGGRSDEQYFGPGTRLTVT.

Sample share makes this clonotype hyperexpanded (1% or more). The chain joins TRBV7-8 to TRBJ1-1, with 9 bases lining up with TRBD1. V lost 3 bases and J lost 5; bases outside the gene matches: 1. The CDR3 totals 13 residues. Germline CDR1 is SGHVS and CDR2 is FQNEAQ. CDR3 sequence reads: CASSLDRGTEAFF. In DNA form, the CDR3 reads TGTGCCAGCAGCTTGGACAGGGGAACTGAAGCTTTCTTT.

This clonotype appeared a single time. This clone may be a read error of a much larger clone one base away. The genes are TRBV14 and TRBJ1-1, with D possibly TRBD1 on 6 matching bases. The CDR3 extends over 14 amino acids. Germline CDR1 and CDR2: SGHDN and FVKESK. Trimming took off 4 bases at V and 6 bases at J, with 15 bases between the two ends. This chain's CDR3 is CASSPRGAGAEAFF. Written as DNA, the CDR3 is TGTGCCAGCAGCCCCCGGGGCGCAGGGGCTGAAGCTTTCTTT.

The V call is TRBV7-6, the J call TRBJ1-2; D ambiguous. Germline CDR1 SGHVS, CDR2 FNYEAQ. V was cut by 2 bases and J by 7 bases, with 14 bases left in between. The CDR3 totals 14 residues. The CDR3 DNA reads TGTGCCAGCAGCTTATTCGCCTGGGAGTCTGGCTACACCTTC. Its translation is CASSLFAWESGYTF.

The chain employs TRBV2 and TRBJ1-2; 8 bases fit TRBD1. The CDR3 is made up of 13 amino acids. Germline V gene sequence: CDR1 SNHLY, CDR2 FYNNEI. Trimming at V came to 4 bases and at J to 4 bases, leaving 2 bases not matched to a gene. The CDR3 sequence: CASSAGTGYGYTF. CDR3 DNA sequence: TGTGCCAGCAGTGCTGGGACAGGCTATGGCTACACCTTC.

The CDR3, as DNA: TGTGCCAGCAGCCGCCTCCCGACCCCCGGTGAGCAGTTCTTC. This sequence encodes CASSRLPTPGEQFF. The chain has TRBV5-6 and TRBJ2-1; D remains ambiguous. V dropped 4 bases and J dropped 9 bases, with 17 bases sitting between them. Germline V gene sequence: CDR1 SGHDT, CDR2 YYEEEE. The CDR3 sequence is 14 residues long.

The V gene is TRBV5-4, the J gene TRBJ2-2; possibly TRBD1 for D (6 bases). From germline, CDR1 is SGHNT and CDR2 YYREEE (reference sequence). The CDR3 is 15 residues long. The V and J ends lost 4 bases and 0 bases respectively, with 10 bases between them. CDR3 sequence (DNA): TGTGCCAGCAGCCGGGGACACTCGAACACCGGGGAGCTGTTTTTT. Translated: CASSRGHSNTGELFF.